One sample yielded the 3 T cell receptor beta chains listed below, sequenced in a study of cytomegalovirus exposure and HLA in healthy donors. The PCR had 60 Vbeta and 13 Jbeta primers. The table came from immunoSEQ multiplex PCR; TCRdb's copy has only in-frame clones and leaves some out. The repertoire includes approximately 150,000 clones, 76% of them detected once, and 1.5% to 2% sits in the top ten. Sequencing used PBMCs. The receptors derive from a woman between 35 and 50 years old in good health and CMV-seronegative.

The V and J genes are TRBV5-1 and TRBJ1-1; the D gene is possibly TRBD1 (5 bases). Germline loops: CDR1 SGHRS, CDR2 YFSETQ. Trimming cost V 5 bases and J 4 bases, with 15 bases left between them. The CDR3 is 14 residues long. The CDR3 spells CASRPTQGGTEAFF. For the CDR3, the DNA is TGCGCCAGCAGACCGACCCAGGGAGGCACTGAAGCTTTCTTT. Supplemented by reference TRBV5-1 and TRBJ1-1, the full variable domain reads KAGVTQTPRYLIKTRGQQVTLSCSPISGHRSVSWYQQTPGQGLQFLFEYFSETQRNKGNFPGRFSGRQFSNSRSEMNVSTLELGDSALYLCASRPTQGGTEAFFGQGTRLTVV.

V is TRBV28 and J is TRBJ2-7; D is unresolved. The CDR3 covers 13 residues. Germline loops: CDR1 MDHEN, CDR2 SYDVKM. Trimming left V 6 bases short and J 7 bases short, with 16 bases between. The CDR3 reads CASSSPHAGEQYF. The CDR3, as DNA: TGTGCCAGCAGCTCTCCCCACGCCGGGGAGCAGTACTTC.

The CDR3 protein is CASSLRDTGELFF. The CDR3 DNA follows: TGTGCCAGCAGTTTACGGGACACCGGGGAGCTGTTTTTT. The chain carries TRBV27 and TRBJ2-2; no definite D call. The CDR3 totals 13 residues. V lost 2 bases and J lost 3, with 4 bases in between. Germline loops: CDR1 MNHEY, CDR2 SMNVEV (reference sequence).